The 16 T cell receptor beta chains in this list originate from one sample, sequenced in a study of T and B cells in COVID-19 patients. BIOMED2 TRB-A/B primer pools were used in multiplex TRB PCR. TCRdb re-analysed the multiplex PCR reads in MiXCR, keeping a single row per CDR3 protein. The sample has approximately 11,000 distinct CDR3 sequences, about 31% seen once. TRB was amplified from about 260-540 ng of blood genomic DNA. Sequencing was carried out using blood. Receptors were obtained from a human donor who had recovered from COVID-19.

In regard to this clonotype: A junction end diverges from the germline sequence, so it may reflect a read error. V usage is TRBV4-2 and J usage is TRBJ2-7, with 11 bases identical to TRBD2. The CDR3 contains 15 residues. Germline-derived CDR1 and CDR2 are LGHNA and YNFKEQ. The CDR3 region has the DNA TGCGCCAGCAGCCCCCTAGCGGGAGGTGCCTACGAGCAGTACTTC. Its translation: CASSPLAGGAYEQYF.

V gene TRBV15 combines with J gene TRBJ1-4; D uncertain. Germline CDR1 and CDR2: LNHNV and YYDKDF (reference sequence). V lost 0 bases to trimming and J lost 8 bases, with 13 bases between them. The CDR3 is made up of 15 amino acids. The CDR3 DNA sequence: TGTGCCACCAGCAGAGATTTGCAGCGGAACGAAAAACTGTTTTTT. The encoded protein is CATSRDLQRNEKLFF.

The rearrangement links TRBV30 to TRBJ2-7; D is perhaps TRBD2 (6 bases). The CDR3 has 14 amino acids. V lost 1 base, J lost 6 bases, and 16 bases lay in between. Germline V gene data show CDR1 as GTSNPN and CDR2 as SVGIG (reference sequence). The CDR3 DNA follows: TGTGCCTGGAGTGCACCAAGCGGGCCCCTCGAGCAGTACGTC. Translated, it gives CAWSAPSGPLEQYV.

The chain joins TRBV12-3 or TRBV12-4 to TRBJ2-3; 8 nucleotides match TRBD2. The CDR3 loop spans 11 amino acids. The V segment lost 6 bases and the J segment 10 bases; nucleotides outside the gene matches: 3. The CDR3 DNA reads TGTGCCAGCAGCTCGGGACTAGCGCAGTATTTT. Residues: CASSSGLAQYF.

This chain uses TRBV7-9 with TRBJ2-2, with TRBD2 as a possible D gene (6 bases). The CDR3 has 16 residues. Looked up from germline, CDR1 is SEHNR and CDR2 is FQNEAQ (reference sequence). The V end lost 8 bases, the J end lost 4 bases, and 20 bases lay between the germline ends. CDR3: CASPYARGVGTGELFF. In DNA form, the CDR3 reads TGTGCCAGCCCTTACGCGCGGGGAGTCGGCACCGGGGAGCTGTTTTTT.

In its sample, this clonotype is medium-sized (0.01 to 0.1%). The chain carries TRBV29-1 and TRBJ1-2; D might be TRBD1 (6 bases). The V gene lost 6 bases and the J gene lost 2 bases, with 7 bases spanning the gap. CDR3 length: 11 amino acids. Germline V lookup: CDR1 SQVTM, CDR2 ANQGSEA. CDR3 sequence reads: CSVGQNYGYTF. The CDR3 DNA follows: TGCAGCGTCGGACAGAACTATGGCTACACCTTC.

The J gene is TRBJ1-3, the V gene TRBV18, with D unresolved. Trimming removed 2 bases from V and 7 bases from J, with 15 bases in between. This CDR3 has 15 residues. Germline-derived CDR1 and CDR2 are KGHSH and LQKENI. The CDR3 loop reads CASSPKTRPINTIYF. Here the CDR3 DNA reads TGTGCCAGCTCACCAAAAACCAGGCCCATCAACACCATATATTTT.

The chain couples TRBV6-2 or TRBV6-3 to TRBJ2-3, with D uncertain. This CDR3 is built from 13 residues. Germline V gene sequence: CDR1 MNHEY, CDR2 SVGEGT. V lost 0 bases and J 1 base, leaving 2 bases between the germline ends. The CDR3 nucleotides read TGTGCCAGCAGTTACTCGGGCACAGATACGCAGTATTTT. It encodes CASSYSGTDTQYF.

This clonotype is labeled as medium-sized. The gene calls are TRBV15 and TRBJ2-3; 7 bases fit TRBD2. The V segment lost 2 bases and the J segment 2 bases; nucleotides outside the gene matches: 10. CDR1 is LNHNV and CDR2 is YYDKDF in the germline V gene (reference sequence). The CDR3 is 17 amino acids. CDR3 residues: CATSRSGEGRTTDTQYF. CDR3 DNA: TGTGCCACCAGCAGATCGGGGGAGGGGCGAACCACAGATACGCAGTATTTT.

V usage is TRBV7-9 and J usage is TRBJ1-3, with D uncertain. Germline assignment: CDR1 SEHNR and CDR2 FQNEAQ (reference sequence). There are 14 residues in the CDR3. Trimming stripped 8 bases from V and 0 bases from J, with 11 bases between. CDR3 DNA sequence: TGTGCCAGCGGATCGGAGGGCTCTGGAAACACCATATATTTT. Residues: CASGSEGSGNTIYF. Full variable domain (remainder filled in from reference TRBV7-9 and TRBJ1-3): DTGVSQNPRHKITKRGQNVTFRCDPISEHNRLYWYRQTLGQGPEFLTYFQNEAQLEKSRLLSDRFSAERPKGSFSTLEIQRTEQGDSAMYLCASGSEGSGNTIYFGEGSWLTVV.

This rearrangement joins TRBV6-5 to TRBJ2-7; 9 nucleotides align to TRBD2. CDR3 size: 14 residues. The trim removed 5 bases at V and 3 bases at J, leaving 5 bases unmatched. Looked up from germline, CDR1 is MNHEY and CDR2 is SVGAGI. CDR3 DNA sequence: TGTGCCAGCAGTGATCTAGCGGGATACTACGAGCAGTACGTC. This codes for CASSDLAGYYEQYV.

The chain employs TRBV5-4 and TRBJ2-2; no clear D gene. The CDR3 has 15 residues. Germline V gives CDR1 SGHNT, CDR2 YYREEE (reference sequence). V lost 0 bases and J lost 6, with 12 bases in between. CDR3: CASSLVTPTPGELFF. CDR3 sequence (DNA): TGTGCCAGCAGCTTGGTTACTCCTACCCCCGGGGAGCTGTTTTTT.

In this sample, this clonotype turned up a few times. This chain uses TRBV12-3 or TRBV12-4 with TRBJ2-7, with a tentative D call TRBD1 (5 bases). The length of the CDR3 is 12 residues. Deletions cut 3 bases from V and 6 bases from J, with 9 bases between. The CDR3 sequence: CASSFSRVEQYF. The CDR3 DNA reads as TGTGCCAGCAGTTTCTCCAGGGTCGAGCAGTACTTC.

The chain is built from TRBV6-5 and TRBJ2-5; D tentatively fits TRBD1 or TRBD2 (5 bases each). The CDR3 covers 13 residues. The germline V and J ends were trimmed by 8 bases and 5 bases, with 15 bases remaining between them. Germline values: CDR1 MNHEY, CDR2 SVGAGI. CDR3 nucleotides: TGTGCCAGCGTGAGAGGGGTCGGGGAGACCCAGTACTTC. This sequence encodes CASVRGVGETQYF.

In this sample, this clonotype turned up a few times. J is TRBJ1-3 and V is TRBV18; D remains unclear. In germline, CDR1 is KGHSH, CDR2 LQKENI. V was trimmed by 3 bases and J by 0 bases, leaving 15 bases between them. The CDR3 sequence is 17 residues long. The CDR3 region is CASSPHFPPFSGNTIYF. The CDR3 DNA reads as TGTGCCAGCTCACCTCATTTCCCCCCATTCTCTGGAAACACCATATATTTT.

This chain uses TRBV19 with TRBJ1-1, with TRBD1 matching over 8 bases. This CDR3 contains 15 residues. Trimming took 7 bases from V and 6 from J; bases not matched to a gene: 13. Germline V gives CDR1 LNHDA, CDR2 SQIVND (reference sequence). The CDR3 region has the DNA TGTGCCAGTAAAAGGCAGGGGGCCCGGAAACCTGAAGCTTTCTTT. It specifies CASKRQGARKPEAFF.